The 22 T cell receptor beta chains below come from one sample, sequenced in a study of blood T cell repertoires in COVID-19. Produced via immunoSEQ multiplex PCR; TCRdb's table is partial and in-frame only. The sample has a few hundred thousand clones; about four fifths are singletons. The sequenced sample consisted of PBMCs or T cells enriched from blood (not recorded which). All receptors derive from a man aged 50 to 59 who had recovered from COVID-19.

The gene calls are TRBV6-2 or TRBV6-3 and TRBJ2-1; tentatively, D is TRBD2 (7 bases). The germline V and J ends were trimmed by 0 bases and 3 bases, with 12 bases remaining between them. Per germline, CDR1 MNHEY and CDR2 SVGEGT. CDR3 length equals 16 residues. CDR3 sequence (DNA): TGTGCCAGCAGTTACTCAGGGGGGGAGAACTACAATGAGCAGTTCTTC. This gives the protein CASSYSGGENYNEQFF.

This chain joins TRBV4-2 and TRBJ2-3; the D gene is possibly TRBD2 (6 bases). The germline V gene has CDR1 LGHNA and CDR2 YNFKEQ. The CDR3 is 18 amino acids. Trimming pared 6 bases from V and 4 bases from J, leaving 26 bases between. CDR3: CASRERGLSGYTPDTQYF. DNA of the CDR3: TGTGCCAGCAGGGAGAGGGGACTCAGCGGGTACACGCCAGATACGCAGTATTTT.

The chain uses TRBV6-5 and TRBJ1-2; TRBD1 aligns across 7 bases. The CDR3 runs 14 residues. The germline V gene has CDR1 MNHEY and CDR2 SVGAGI. V dropped 6 bases and J dropped 7; count of bases not matched to a gene: 11. This CDR3 is CASRTRDRVFGYTF. In DNA, the CDR3 is TGTGCCAGCAGGACCCGCGACAGGGTATTTGGCTACACCTTC.

V gene TRBV30 combines with J gene TRBJ1-3, with D unclear. V was cut by 1 base and J by 4 bases, with 8 bases left in between. This CDR3 region has 13 residues. CDR1 is GTSNPN, CDR2 SVGIG, per germline (reference sequence). The CDR3 DNA reads as TGTGCCTGGAGTGCCCAGGTGGGAAACACCATATATTTT. The encoded protein is CAWSAQVGNTIYF.

The chain links TRBV7-9 to TRBJ2-2, with 10 bases identical to TRBD1. Per germline, CDR1 SEHNR and CDR2 FQNEAQ (reference sequence). This CDR3 contains 18 residues. Losses at the gene ends were 5 bases for V and 2 bases for J; bases not matched to a gene: 11. CDR3 amino acids: CASSTRLGQGTNTGELFF. CDR3 nucleotides: TGTGCCAGCAGCACCCGTCTGGGACAGGGGACTAACACCGGGGAGCTGTTTTTT.

This clone appeared a single time. This chain's CDR3 is CATSRGWTGGTQPQHF. As DNA, the CDR3 is TGTGCCACCAGCAGAGGATGGACAGGGGGCACACAGCCCCAGCATTTT. The chain recombines TRBV15 with TRBJ1-5, with TRBD1 matching over 11 bases. CDR1 is LNHNV and CDR2 is YYDKDF in the germline V gene (reference sequence). The CDR3 consists of 16 residues. The junction had 6 bases not matched to a gene; V was cut back by 1 base and J by 7 bases.

This clone was seen only a few times. The chain couples TRBV4-1 to TRBJ1-2; possible D gene TRBD1, 6 bases. The CDR3 extends over 15 amino acids. V was clipped by 0 bases and J by 3 bases, with 11 bases between them. The V gene's germline CDR1 is MGHRA and CDR2 YSYEKL. The DNA of the CDR3 is TGCGCCAGCAGCCAAGATGGCAGGGGCTACTATGGCTACACCTTC. The encoded protein is CASSQDGRGYYGYTF.

This chain connects TRBV6-5 to TRBJ2-3; TRBD2 aligns across 9 bases. V trimming: 5 bases; J trimming: 2 bases; junction bases outside the gene matches: 5. Germline V lookup: CDR1 MNHEY, CDR2 SVGAGI. The CDR3 runs to 15 residues. CDR3: CASSLLAGNTDTQYF. CDR3 nucleotides: TGTGCCAGCAGTCTCCTAGCGGGAAACACAGATACGCAGTATTTT.

V and J are TRBV28 and TRBJ2-5, with D unresolved. V was trimmed by 6 bases and J by 4 bases, leaving 15 bases between them. Germline values: CDR1 MDHEN, CDR2 SYDVKM. The CDR3 has 14 amino acids. CDR3 coding DNA: TGTGCCAGCAGCCCCATCTCCGGTAGAGAGACCCAGTACTTC. Protein: CASSPISGRETQYF.

This chain links TRBV30 with TRBJ2-7; 10 bases match TRBD1. Losses at the gene ends were 0 bases for V and 7 bases for J; bases not matched to a gene: 9. Germline lookup yields CDR1 GTSNPN and CDR2 SVGIG (reference sequence). The CDR3 is made up of 15 amino acids. CDR3 sequence reads: CAWSVPWTGGREQYF. CDR3 sequence (DNA): TGTGCCTGGAGTGTACCTTGGACAGGGGGGAGGGAGCAGTACTTC.

A remark on this clone: Within the sample, other DNA sequences also encode this same CDR3. This chain uses TRBV19 with TRBJ2-5; 7 bases line up with TRBD1. Germline lookup yields CDR1 LNHDA and CDR2 SQIVND (reference sequence). The CDR3 runs 13 residues. The junction had 2 bases not matched to a gene; V was cut back by 5 bases and J by 2 bases. The CDR3 is CASSRDRQETQYF. The CDR3 coding sequence is TGTGCCAGTAGTCGGGACAGACAAGAGACCCAGTACTTC.

CDR3 loop: CASSFIRGYEQYF. The DNA of the CDR3 is TGTGCCAGCAGCTTTATTAGGGGTTACGAGCAGTACTTC. The chain is built from TRBV5-6 and TRBJ2-7; perhaps TRBD1 as D (5 bases). The germline V gene encodes CDR1 SGHDT and CDR2 YYEEEE. The CDR3 is made up of 13 amino acids. With 2 bases removed from V and 4 bases from J, the gap between germline ends came to 10 bases. The full variable domain, with the rest looked up from reference TRBV5-6 and TRBJ2-7, is DAGVTQSPTHLIKTRGQQVTLRCSPKSGHDTVSWYQQALGQGPQFIFQYYEEEERQRGNFPDRFSGHQFPNYSSELNVNALLLGDSALYLCASSFIRGYEQYFGPGTRLTVT.

The CDR3 DNA sequence: TGTGCCAGCAGTCCCCAGGGCGGCGCTATAAGCAATCAGCCCCAGCATTTT. Residues: CASSPQGGAISNQPQHF. The chain has TRBV27 and TRBJ1-5; weak D call: TRBD1 (5 bases). The V and J ends lost 5 bases and 1 base respectively, with 18 bases between them. The CDR3 has 17 amino acids. The V gene's germline CDR1 is MNHEY and CDR2 SMNVEV (reference sequence).

The chain uses TRBV28 and TRBJ2-3; 7 bases line up with TRBD2. The CDR3 loop spans 15 amino acids. The V gene's germline CDR1 is MDHEN and CDR2 SYDVKM. Losses at the gene ends were 6 bases for V and 8 bases for J; bases not matched to a gene: 14. The CDR3 protein is CASSRPTSVSGTQYF. CDR3 in DNA: TGTGCCAGCAGCCGCCCCACTAGCGTGTCCGGTACGCAGTATTTT.

The gene calls are TRBV12-5 and TRBJ1-3; perhaps TRBD1 as D (5 bases). The CDR3 has 19 amino acids. Germline CDR1 LGHNT, CDR2 FRNRAP. V lost 4 bases, J lost 1 base, and 23 bases lay in between. The CDR3 DNA reads TGTGCTAGTGGTTACGGGTTTCCCCAGAAAGGGGTATCTGGAAACACCATATATTTT. It is translated as CASGYGFPQKGVSGNTIYF.

The chain links TRBV18 to TRBJ1-5; D is unresolved. Per the germline V gene, CDR1 is KGHSH and CDR2 is LQKENI. V was trimmed by 2 bases and J by 6 bases, leaving 14 bases between them. CDR3 length equals 15 residues. Here the CDR3 reads CASSPAGGEGQPQHF. The CDR3 nucleotides are TGTGCCAGCTCACCAGCGGGCGGGGAGGGTCAGCCCCAGCATTTT.

The chain joins TRBV27 to TRBJ1-6, with D unresolved. The CDR3 loop spans 14 amino acids. Per germline, CDR1 MNHEY and CDR2 SMNVEV (reference sequence). The ends were cut back, 6 bases at V and 6 bases at J, with 12 bases in the middle. CDR3 sequence: CASSKTSPNSPLHF. In nucleotides, the CDR3 is TGTGCCAGCAGCAAAACATCGCCTAATTCACCCCTCCACTTT.

The sample holds one count of this clone. The V and J genes are TRBV7-9 and TRBJ2-7, with 8 bases that match TRBD2. This CDR3 comprises 15 residues. Germline loops: CDR1 SEHNR, CDR2 FQNEAQ (reference sequence). Trimming took 6 bases from V and 0 from J; bases not matched to a gene: 7. The CDR3 sequence is CASSPSSGLSYEQYF. As DNA, the CDR3 is TGTGCCAGCAGTCCCTCTAGCGGGCTCTCCTACGAGCAGTACTTC.

This chain joins TRBV7-3 and TRBJ1-5; a possible D gene is TRBD1 (6 bases). Germline V gives CDR1 SGHTA, CDR2 FQGTGA. Trimming removed 5 bases at V and 3 bases at J, with 14 bases between. The CDR3 length is 15 residues. The CDR3 nucleotides read TGTGCCAGCAGCGTCGGCGGACAGCACAATCAGCCCCAGCATTTT. This sequence encodes CASSVGGQHNQPQHF. Combining the CDR3 with reference TRBV7-3 and TRBJ1-5 gives the whole variable domain GAGVSQTPSNKVTEKGKYVELRCDPISGHTALYWYRQSLGQGPEFLIYFQGTGAADDSGLPNDRFFAVRPEGSVSTLKIQRTERGDSAVYLCASSVGGQHNQPQHFGDGTRLSIL.

The V call is TRBV5-5, the J call TRBJ2-7, with TRBD1 matching over 7 bases. Germline V gene data show CDR1 as SGHKS and CDR2 as YYEKEE (reference sequence). The CDR3 contains 14 residues. V was pared by 2 bases and J by 5 bases, with 7 bases of the junction left unmatched. The CDR3 sequence is CASSLTTGYNEQYF. The CDR3 bases are TGTGCCAGCAGCTTAACGACAGGGTACAACGAGCAGTACTTC. The full variable domain, completed using reference TRBV5-5 and TRBJ2-7, is DAGVTQSPTHLIKTRGQQVTLRCSPISGHKSVSWYQQVLGQGPQFIFQYYEKEERGRGNFPDRFSARQFPNYSSELNVNALLLGDSALYLCASSLTTGYNEQYFGPGTRLTVT.

The chain combines TRBV6-5 with TRBJ1-6; tentatively, D is TRBD1 (6 bases). V was trimmed by 0 bases and J by 8 bases, leaving 14 bases between them. This CDR3 contains 16 residues. The germline V gene encodes CDR1 MNHEY and CDR2 SVGAGI. CDR3 bases: TGTGCCAGCAGTTACTCCGCGAGGACAGAGGATTCACCCCTCCACTTT. This translates into CASSYSARTEDSPLHF.

The chain employs TRBV6-6 and TRBJ2-5; D is possibly TRBD2 (6 bases). Germline CDR1 reads MNHNY; CDR2 reads SVGAGI (reference sequence). Trimming removed 6 bases at V and 4 bases at J, with 24 bases between. The CDR3 is 17 amino acids. DNA for the CDR3: TGTGCCAGCAGACGAATAGCGGTTGTCTCGTTATCAGAGACCCAGTACTTC. It yields the protein CASRRIAVVSLSETQYF.